Listed below are T cell receptor beta chains from one sample, sequenced in a study of blood T cell repertoires in COVID-19. Assay: immunoSEQ multiplex PCR; the TCRdb copy retains only in-frame clones and omits some. The repertoire includes more than 200,000 clones, 86% of them detected once, and 2% to 2.5% sits in the top ten. The sequenced sample was peripheral blood. These receptors were taken from a woman aged 45 to 65 with acute or convalescent COVID-19. Both conserved end residues are part of each CDR3. Each record gives: J gene, V gene, clone size, D gene, CDR3 protein, CDR3 DNA. D genes are given only for firm matches. For some rows the clone size is stated as once, few or many, or as a class when expanded; others skip it.

TRBJ1-1	TRBV29-1	-	TRBD1	CSVFRDRGLNTEAFF	TGCAGCGTTTTCCGGGACAGGGGACTTAACACTGAAGCTTTCTTT
TRBJ1-2	TRBV18	-	TRBD1	CASSPLRGQGPGGYTF	TGTGCCAGCTCACCTCTGAGGGGACAGGGCCCGGGGGGCTACACCTTC
TRBJ1-1	TRBV5-6	-	TRBD1	CASSYNQGAEAFF	TGTGCCAGCAGCTACAATCAGGGGGCTGAAGCTTTCTTT
TRBJ2-2	TRBV5-1	-	TRBD2	CASSPGTSGNTGELFF	TGCGCCAGCAGCCCGGGGACTAGTGGGAACACCGGGGAGCTGTTTTTT
TRBJ1-2	TRBV7-2	-	TRBD1	CASSFWGQNYGYTF	TGTGCCAGCAGCTTTTGGGGACAGAACTATGGCTACACCTTC
TRBJ2-7	TRBV3-1/TRBV3-2	-	-	CASSQEGGTYEQYF	TGTGCCAGCAGCCAAGAGGGCGGGACCTACGAGCAGTACTTC
TRBJ1-1	TRBV5-1	-	-	CASKRGLENTEAFF	TGCGCCAGTAAAAGGGGGTTGGAGAACACTGAAGCTTTCTTT
TRBJ1-1	TRBV7-8	-	-	CASSLAYRGEGGTEAFF	TGTGCCAGCAGCTTAGCGTATCGGGGGGAAGGGGGCACTGAAGCTTTCTTT
TRBJ1-3	TRBV6-6	-	-	CASRPPGHPGNTIYF	TGTGCCAGCAGGCCTCCGGGACACCCGGGAAACACCATATATTTT
TRBJ2-4	TRBV19	-	TRBD1	CASSIVQGSSFHIQYF	TGTGCCAGTAGTATAGTACAGGGGTCATCTTTCCACATTCAGTACTTC
TRBJ1-1	TRBV6-6	-	TRBD1	CASSADRGAFF	TGTGCCAGCAGTGCCGACAGGGGGGCTTTCTTT
TRBJ1-2	TRBV5-5	-	-	CASSLAKGRYGYTF	TGTGCCAGCAGCTTGGCGAAGGGGAGGTATGGCTACACCTTC
TRBJ2-2	TRBV4-3	-	TRBD2	CASSQTSLAGFTGELFF	TGCGCCAGCAGCCAGACTTCTCTAGCGGGATTTACCGGGGAGCTGTTTTTT
TRBJ2-3	TRBV13	-	TRBD1	CASSSGQGKDTQYF	TGTGCCAGCAGCTCCGGACAGGGGAAAGATACGCAGTATTTT
TRBJ2-7	TRBV10-1	few	-	CASRFGLIYEQYF	TGCGCCAGCAGGTTCGGACTCATCTACGAGCAGTACTTC
TRBJ2-5	TRBV7-8	-	TRBD1	CASSLDDRALYQETQYF	TGTGCCAGCAGCTTAGACGACAGGGCTCTGTACCAAGAGACCCAGTACTTC